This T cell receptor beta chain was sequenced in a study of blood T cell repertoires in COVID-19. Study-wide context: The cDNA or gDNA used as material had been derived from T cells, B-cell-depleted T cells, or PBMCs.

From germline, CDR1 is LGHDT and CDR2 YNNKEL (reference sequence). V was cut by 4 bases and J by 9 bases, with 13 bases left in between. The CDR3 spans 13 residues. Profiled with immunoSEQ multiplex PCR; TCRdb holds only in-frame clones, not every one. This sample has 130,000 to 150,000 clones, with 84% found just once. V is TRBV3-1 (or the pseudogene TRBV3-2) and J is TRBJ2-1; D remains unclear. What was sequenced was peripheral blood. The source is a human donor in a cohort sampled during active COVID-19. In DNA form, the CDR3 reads TGTGCCAGCAGCCCGTCTTCTTGGAGTGAGCAGTTCTTC. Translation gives CASSPSSWSEQFF.